This TCR beta chain was sequenced during a study of blood T cell repertoires in COVID-19. The overall study: Sites across the United States, Italy and Spain contributed samples from acute and convalescent COVID-19. From T cells, B-cell-depleted T cells, or PBMCs came the material, which was cDNA or gDNA.

There are 16 residues in the CDR3. Germline V gene lookup returns CDR1 LNHNV and CDR2 YYDKDF (reference sequence). Deletions cut 0 bases from V and 0 bases from J, with 11 bases between. As processed by the authors: Nucleated cell counts were estimated from reference gene primer amplification. Repertoires were generated with immunoSEQ multiplex PCR, while TCRdb's copy carries only in-frame clones and drops some. Clone size and the V and J calls come from that table; the DNA yielded D and trimming. The sample holds about 230,000 clones; approximately 87% are singletons and the top ten take 2.6%. The chain combines TRBV15 with TRBJ2-5; D perhaps matches TRBD2 (5 bases). This clonotype was obtained from a woman aged 70-85 years with active or convalescent COVID-19. Material for sequencing was peripheral blood. In DNA, the CDR3 is TGTGCCACCAGCAGAGATTTAGGGAGCTACCAAGAGACCCAGTACTTC. This codes for CATSRDLGSYQETQYF. The variable domain in full, completed from reference TRBV15 and TRBJ2-5, reads DAMVIQNPRYQVTQFGKPVTLSCSQTLNHNVMYWYQQKSSQAPKLLFHYYDKDFNNEADTPDNFQSRRPNTSFCFLDIRSPGLGDTAMYLCATSRDLGSYQETQYFGPGTRLLVL.